The 22 T cell receptor beta chains listed next were all sequenced from one sample in a study of blood T cell repertoires in COVID-19. Some clones are missing from TCRdb's copy, which holds only in-frame ones; the method was immunoSEQ multiplex PCR. This table has more than 200,000 clones, 75% to 90% appearing once. What was sequenced was PBMCs or T cells enriched from blood (not recorded which). The receptors stem from a woman in her 30s who had been exposed to COVID-19.

V and J are TRBV5-1 and TRBJ1-1; 7 positions agree with TRBD1. V lost 4 bases, J lost 2 bases, and 8 bases stayed unmatched. This CDR3 comprises 15 residues. Germline V gives CDR1 SGHRS, CDR2 YFSETQ. The CDR3 DNA follows: TGCGCCAGCAGCCCCTGGGACAGAATAAACACTGAAGCTTTCTTT. Translation: CASSPWDRINTEAFF.

The chain carries TRBV10-2 and TRBJ2-2; a possible D gene is TRBD2 (6 bases). Germline V lookup: CDR1 WSHSY, CDR2 SAAADI. The CDR3 spans 17 residues. Trimming left V 0 bases short and J 0 bases short, with 11 bases between. The CDR3 spells CASSESSSSANTGELFF. In DNA, the CDR3 is TGCGCCAGCAGTGAGTCGAGCTCTAGCGCGAACACCGGGGAGCTGTTTTTT.

The CDR3 spells CASSPPLIREAFF. The CDR3 region has the DNA TGTGCCAGCTCACCACCGTTGATCCGGGAGGCTTTCTTT. The V call is TRBV18, the J call TRBJ1-1; no reliable D call. Trimming stripped 0 bases from V and 11 bases from J, with 13 bases between. CDR1 KGHSH and CDR2 LQKENI come from the germline V gene. There are 13 residues in the CDR3.

The chain recombines TRBV12-3 or TRBV12-4 with TRBJ1-2; TRBD1 matches 8 bases. The CDR3 length is 13 residues. Trimming at V came to 4 bases and at J to 8 bases, leaving 6 bases not matched to a gene. In nucleotides, the CDR3 is TGTGCCAGCAGTTCAGGGGGCGCGGGAGGCTACACCTTC. Protein product: CASSSGGAGGYTF.

The chain carries TRBV19 and TRBJ2-7, with D maybe TRBD2 (6 bases). V was shortened by 2 bases and J by 6 bases, with 20 bases between the two germline ends. Germline lookup yields CDR1 LNHDA and CDR2 SQIVND (reference sequence). The CDR3 length is 16 residues. CDR3 bases: TGTGCCAGTAGTATAAATCCCGGGGGAGTTGCCGGCGAGCAGTACTTC. This translates into CASSINPGGVAGEQYF.

This sequence joins TRBV2 and TRBJ1-2; D uncertain. V dropped 8 bases and J dropped 4 bases, with 17 bases sitting between them. Per germline, CDR1 SNHLY and CDR2 FYNNEI. The CDR3 spans 14 residues. Written as DNA, the CDR3 is TGTGCCAGCGTCGAGTCCCAACGGGGCTATGGCTACACCTTC. Protein product: CASVESQRGYGYTF.

This chain joins TRBV29-1 and TRBJ2-7; 15 nucleotides agree with TRBD2. The CDR3 extends over 17 amino acids. V trimming: 4 bases; J trimming: 2 bases; junction bases outside the gene matches: 9. Per the germline V gene, CDR1 is SQVTM and CDR2 is ANQGSEA. The CDR3 loop is CSVGESRTSGRAYEQYF. The CDR3 bases are TGCAGCGTTGGAGAATCCAGGACTAGCGGGAGGGCCTACGAGCAGTACTTC.

The chain is built from TRBV2 and TRBJ2-1, with D unresolved. From germline, CDR1 is SNHLY and CDR2 FYNNEI. The CDR3 has 11 amino acids. Trimming shortened V by 4 bases and J by 10 bases, and 8 bases separated the two germline ends. This CDR3 is CASSARYEQFF. The CDR3 DNA reads as TGTGCCAGCAGTGCTAGGTACGAGCAGTTCTTC.

A few counts support this clone. For the CDR3, the DNA is TGTGCCAGCAGTGACTCGACAGGGGGCTACAATGAGCAGTTCTTC. Translation: CASSDSTGGYNEQFF. V and J are TRBV6-4 and TRBJ2-1; TRBD1 matches 9 bases. This CDR3 region has 15 residues. V lost 0 bases, J lost 3 bases, and 0 bases stayed unmatched. CDR1 and CDR2 (germline): MRHNA, SNTAGT.

The chain joins TRBV7-9 to TRBJ2-3, with 8 bases identical to TRBD2. CDR1 and CDR2 (germline): SEHNR, FQNEAQ (reference sequence). The CDR3 length is 15 residues. V was clipped by 3 bases and J by 1 base; unmatched bases: 3. CDR3 in amino acids: CASSFSGTGTDTQYF. CDR3 sequence (DNA): TGTGCCAGCAGCTTTAGCGGGACTGGCACAGATACGCAGTATTTT.

This chain connects TRBV19 to TRBJ1-1; 7 nucleotides match TRBD1. Germline CDR1 and CDR2: LNHDA and SQIVND (reference sequence). The V segment lost 4 bases and the J segment 3 bases; nucleotides outside the gene matches: 2. The CDR3 totals 13 residues. As DNA, the CDR3 is TGTGCCAGTAGTACAGACAGGGACACTGAAGCTTTCTTT. This sequence encodes CASSTDRDTEAFF.

The V call is TRBV5-1, the J call TRBJ2-3, with TRBD1 matching over 8 bases. V gave up 3 bases and J gave up 9 bases; unmatched junction bases: 3. CDR3 length equals 12 residues. Germline V gene sequence: CDR1 SGHRS, CDR2 YFSETQ. As DNA, the CDR3 is TGCGCCAGCAGCTCGACAGGGGAGACGCAGTATTTT. Residues: CASSSTGETQYF.

J is TRBJ1-6 and V is TRBV10-3, with D tentatively TRBD1 (5 bases). Per the germline V gene, CDR1 is ENHRY and CDR2 is SYGVKD. V was shortened by 5 bases and J by 10 bases, with 15 bases between the two germline ends. The CDR3 is 14 amino acids. The CDR3 spells CAISTNGGLSPLHF. CDR3 in DNA: TGTGCCATCAGTACGAACGGGGGATTATCACCCCTCCACTTT.

The J gene is TRBJ1-6, the V gene TRBV7-2; 7 bases agree with TRBD1. The length of the CDR3 is 15 residues. J gave up 4 bases and V 3 bases, and 3 bases lay outside the gene matches. The germline V gene encodes CDR1 SGHTA and CDR2 FQGNSA. The chain's CDR3 is CASSFDRDYNSPLHF. The CDR3 coding sequence is TGTGCCAGCAGCTTCGACAGGGATTATAATTCACCCCTCCACTTT.

This clone was seen only once. The rearrangement uses TRBV13 and TRBJ2-5, with a possible D match to TRBD2 (5 bases). This CDR3 has 14 amino acids. The germline V gene encodes CDR1 PRHDT and CDR2 FYEKMQ (reference sequence). V dropped 3 bases and J dropped 2 bases, with 10 bases sitting between them. The CDR3 here is CASSFGGGQETQYF. The CDR3 coding sequence is TGTGCCAGCAGCTTCGGTGGCGGGCAAGAGACCCAGTACTTC. Together with reference TRBV13 and TRBJ2-5, the CDR3 gives the full variable domain: AAGVIQSPRHLIKEKRETATLKCYPIPRHDTVYWYQQGPGQDPQFLISFYEKMQSDKGSIPDRFSAQQFSDYHSELNMSSLELGDSALYFCASSFGGGQETQYFGPGTRLLVL.

The rearrangement uses TRBV10-3 and TRBJ1-1; 7 bases match TRBD1. The V and J ends lost 7 bases and 4 bases, in that order; junction bases with no gene match: 9. Looked up from germline, CDR1 is ENHRY and CDR2 is SYGVKD. The CDR3 sequence is 14 residues long. The CDR3 protein is CAINPGTVSTEAFF. The CDR3 bases are TGTGCCATCAACCCCGGGACAGTGAGCACTGAAGCTTTCTTT.

This chain links TRBV2 with TRBJ2-1, with a tentative D call TRBD1 (5 bases). The CDR3 spans 12 residues. In germline, CDR1 is SNHLY, CDR2 FYNNEI. V dropped 7 bases and J dropped 14 bases, with 18 bases sitting between them. This chain's CDR3 is CASTPIGVREFF. The DNA for the CDR3 is TGTGCCAGCACCCCAATAGGGGTCAGGGAGTTCTTC. Full variable domain (remainder filled in from reference TRBV2 and TRBJ2-1): EPEVTQTPSHQVTQMGQEVILRCVPISNHLYFYWYRQILGQKVEFLVSFYNNEISEKSEIFDDQFSVERPDGSNFTLKIRSTKLEDSAMYFCASTPIGVREFFGPGTRLTVL.

This clone came up once. The chain links TRBV18 to TRBJ2-7; D might be TRBD1 (5 bases). The ends were cut back, 4 bases at V and 3 bases at J, with 7 bases in the middle. Germline V gene lookup returns CDR1 KGHSH and CDR2 LQKENI. This CDR3 has 12 amino acids. DNA for the CDR3: TGTGCCAGCTCACTCGACAGCTACGAGCAGTACTTC. Its protein is CASSLDSYEQYF.

The chain uses TRBV15 and TRBJ1-5; D not certain. The CDR3 is 15 residues long. CDR1 and CDR2 (germline): LNHNV, YYDKDF (reference sequence). The ends were cut back, 1 base at V and 0 bases at J, with 7 bases in the middle. The CDR3 spells CATSRGESSNQPQHF. The DNA for the CDR3 is TGTGCCACCAGCAGAGGAGAGAGTAGCAATCAGCCCCAGCATTTT.

This chain uses TRBV9 with TRBJ1-6, with 9 bases that match TRBD1. The V segment lost 3 bases and the J segment 9 bases; nucleotides outside the gene matches: 10. CDR1 and CDR2 from the germline V gene are SGDLS and YYNGEE. The CDR3 has 16 residues. CDR3 loop: CASSAGTGRAGSPLHF. CDR3 nucleotides: TGTGCCAGCAGCGCCGGGACAGGGAGGGCAGGTTCACCCCTCCACTTT. The whole variable domain, remainder taken from reference TRBV9 and TRBJ1-6, is DSGVTQTPKHLITATGQRVTLRCSPRSGDLSVYWYQQSLDQGLQFLIQYYNGEERAKGNILERFSAQQFPDLHSELNLSSLELGDSALYFCASSAGTGRAGSPLHFGNGTRLTVT.

The chain uses TRBV4-1 and TRBJ2-1, with 7 nucleotides matching TRBD1. V dropped 0 bases and J dropped 2; count of bases not matched to a gene: 4. The CDR3 is 16 amino acids. Looked up from germline, CDR1 is MGHRA and CDR2 is YSYEKL. This CDR3 is CASSQDRGGPYNEQFF. The CDR3 DNA is TGCGCCAGCAGCCAAGATAGAGGGGGCCCCTACAATGAGCAGTTCTTC.

This rearrangement joins TRBV11-2 to TRBJ2-7; D is possibly TRBD2 (5 bases). This CDR3 has 14 residues. Per germline, CDR1 SGHAT and CDR2 FQNNGV. With 3 bases removed from V and 7 bases from J, the gap between germline ends came to 16 bases. CDR3 region: CASSFRTDRREQYF. CDR3 nucleotides: TGTGCCAGCAGCTTCAGGACGGATCGGAGGGAGCAGTACTTC.